The next 5 T cell receptor beta chains were all read from a single sample in a study of tumor and adjacent non-tumor tissue in lung cancer. The library came from three nested PCR rounds adapted from ARM-PCR protocols. In TCRdb, the multiplex PCR reads were re-called with MiXCR into one record per CDR3 protein. The sample lists over 80,000 distinct CDR3 sequences; 76% were seen once. This sample's RNA came from whole unsorted tissue. Distant lung tissue was collected more than 3 cm away from the tumor edge. What was sequenced was distant non-tumor lung tissue. All receptors derive from a woman aged 45-59 years with non-small cell lung cancer.

The table lists this clonotype with a count of one. The chain carries TRBV29-1 and TRBJ2-3, with no clear D. The J call may be wrong; the DNA end is better matched by TRBJ1-5. Germline CDR1 is SQVTM and CDR2 is ANQGSEA. This CDR3 has 10 residues. The chain's CDR3 is CSVVQHIQHF. In DNA form, the CDR3 reads TGCAGCGTTGTGCAACATATACAGCATTTT.

The gene calls are TRBV11-1 and TRBJ2-6; 7 bases agree with TRBD1. This CDR3 region has 13 residues. In germline, CDR1 is SGHAT, CDR2 FQDESV (reference sequence). J lost 6 bases, V lost 10 bases, and 6 bases had no gene match. In nucleotides, the CDR3 is TGTGCCAATCTCACAGGGGAGGCCAACGTCCTGACTTTC. Protein product: CANLTGEANVLTF.

For this clonotype: One end of the junction does not line up with germline, which may come from a read error. The chain carries TRBV6-1 and TRBJ2-4, with a tentative D call TRBD2 (5 bases). The CDR3 is made up of 20 amino acids. The germline CDR1 and CDR2 sequences are MNHNS and SASEGT. The CDR3 bases are TGTGTCAGCAGTCAATTATGGACCATAGCCGGAGGCATAGCCAAAAACATTCAGTACTTC. Translation gives CVSSQLWTIAGGIAKNIQYF.

Concerning this clonotype itself: Compared with germline, one end of the junction differs, possibly owing to a read error. CDR3 sequence: CASAPRMLGTGGLFF. In DNA form, the CDR3 reads TGTGCCAGCGCACCCAGAATGTTAGGCACCGGGGGGCTGTTTTTT. The V gene is TRBV7-8, the J gene TRBJ2-2; tentatively, D is TRBD2 (6 bases). This CDR3 spans 15 amino acids. CDR1 and CDR2 (germline): SGHVS, FQNEAQ.

This clonotype rates as medium-sized. This CDR3 is CASSLEAFGRAQETQYF. In DNA, the CDR3 is TGTGCCAGCAGCTTAGAAGCCTTCGGCAGGGCCCAAGAGACCCAGTACTTC. The chain carries TRBV11-2 and TRBJ2-5; possible D gene TRBD1, 5 bases. Looked up from germline, CDR1 is SGHAT and CDR2 is FQNNGV. The CDR3 extends over 17 amino acids. Trimming removed 0 bases at V and 1 base at J, with 15 bases between. Drawing the rest from reference TRBV11-2 and TRBJ2-5, the complete variable domain is EAGVAQSPRYKIIEKRQSVAFWCNPISGHATLYWYQQILGQGPKLLIQFQNNGVVDDSQLPKDRFSAERLKGVDSTLKIQPAKLEDSAVYLCASSLEAFGRAQETQYFGPGTRLLVL.